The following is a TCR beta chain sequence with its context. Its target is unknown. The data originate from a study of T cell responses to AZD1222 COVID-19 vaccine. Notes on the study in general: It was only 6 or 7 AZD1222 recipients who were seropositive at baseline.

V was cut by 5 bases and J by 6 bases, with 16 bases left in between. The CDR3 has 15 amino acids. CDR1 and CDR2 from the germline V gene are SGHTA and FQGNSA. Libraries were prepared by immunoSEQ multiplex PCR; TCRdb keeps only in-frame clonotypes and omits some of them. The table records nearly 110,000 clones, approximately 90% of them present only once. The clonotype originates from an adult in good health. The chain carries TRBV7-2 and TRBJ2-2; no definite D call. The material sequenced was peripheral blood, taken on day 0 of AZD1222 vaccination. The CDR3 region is CASSGGPQGAGELFF. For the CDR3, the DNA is TGTGCCAGCAGCGGCGGACCCCAAGGCGCCGGGGAGCTGTTTTTT.